The 31 T cell receptor beta chains reported below all come from one sample, sequenced in a study of technical replicates of blood from several donors. Sequenced by immunoSEQ multiplex PCR; TCRdb stores in-frame clones only, minus some. The sample has tens of thousands of clones, around 94% seen once. The sample comprised T cells isolated from PBMCs. The receptors originated from a human donor in good health.

The J gene is TRBJ2-7, the V gene TRBV11-3; the D is unclear. Looked up from germline, CDR1 is SGHNT and CDR2 is YENEEA. The ends were cut back, 4 bases at V and 0 bases at J, with 10 bases in the middle. The CDR3 loop spans 14 amino acids. The CDR3 sequence is CASSSSAGSYEQYF. Here the CDR3 DNA reads TGTGCCAGCAGCTCATCGGCAGGCTCCTACGAGCAGTACTTC.

This clone was observed a handful of times. The rearrangement links TRBV27 to TRBJ2-2; 7 positions match TRBD1. Germline V gene data show CDR1 as MNHEY and CDR2 as SMNVEV (reference sequence). This CDR3 comprises 14 residues. V gave up 10 bases and J gave up 7 bases; unmatched junction bases: 12. The CDR3 loop is CAIRQGRVIGELFF. The CDR3 DNA sequence: TGTGCCATACGACAGGGAAGGGTCATCGGGGAGCTGTTTTTT.

The V call is TRBV7-6, the J call TRBJ1-4, with 8 positions matching TRBD1. The junction had 13 bases not matched to a gene; V was cut back by 5 bases and J by 8 bases. The CDR3 is made up of 16 amino acids. CDR1 and CDR2 (germline): SGHVS, FNYEAQ. The CDR3 bases are TGTGCCAGCAGCCCAAATACCGGACAGGGATTGGAAAAACTGTTTTTT. Translated: CASSPNTGQGLEKLFF. Supplemented by reference TRBV7-6 and TRBJ1-4, the full variable domain reads GAGVSQSPRYKVTKRGQDVALRCDPISGHVSLYWYRQALGQGPEFLTYFNYEAQQDKSGLPNDRFSAERPEGSISTLTIQRTEQRDSAMYRCASSPNTGQGLEKLFFGSGTQLSVL.

The V and J genes are TRBV6-5 and TRBJ1-5; possible D gene TRBD1, 5 bases. V was cut by 4 bases and J by 0 bases, with 13 bases left in between. From germline, CDR1 is MNHEY and CDR2 SVGAGI. The CDR3 is 16 residues long. CDR3 sequence reads: CASSSGQTYSNQPQHF. The CDR3 coding sequence is TGTGCCAGCAGTTCCGGACAAACCTATAGCAATCAGCCCCAGCATTTT.

The chain has TRBV18 and TRBJ2-5, with TRBD1 as a possible D gene (6 bases). Per the germline V gene, CDR1 is KGHSH and CDR2 is LQKENI. This CDR3 contains 13 residues. V gave up 6 bases and J gave up 5 bases, with 13 bases separating them. CDR3 DNA sequence: TGTGCCAGCTCGCCCTTCCAGGGGGAGACCCAGTACTTC. Translation gives CASSPFQGETQYF.

The chain carries TRBV10-2 and TRBJ2-2, with D possibly TRBD1 on 6 matching bases. Per germline, CDR1 WSHSY and CDR2 SAAADI. The CDR3 has 13 residues. With 7 bases removed from V and 6 bases from J, the gap between germline ends came to 12 bases. The CDR3, as DNA: TGCGCCAGCACCCAGGGGTGGGCCGGGGAGCTGTTTTTT. Protein sequence: CASTQGWAGELFF.

V usage is TRBV30 and J usage is TRBJ2-2, with D uncertain. The V gene's germline CDR1 is GTSNPN and CDR2 SVGIG (reference sequence). The length of the CDR3 is 14 residues. For the CDR3, the DNA is TGTGCGGAAAGGCCGGGTGGGTTTACCGGGGAGCTGTTTTTT. Protein product: CAERPGGFTGELFF. Variable domain in full (rest from reference TRBV30 and TRBJ2-2): SQTIHQWPATLVQPVGSPLSLECTVEGTSNPNLYWYRQAAGRGLQLLFYSVGIGQISSEVPQNLSASRPQDRQFILSSKKLLLSDSGFYLCAERPGGFTGELFFGEGSRLTVL.

The CDR3 DNA reads TGTGCCAGCAGCTTGATCCCGGGGTTTTCAGGCGAGCAGTACTTC. As protein: CASSLIPGFSGEQYF. The V gene is TRBV5-6, the J gene TRBJ2-7; perhaps TRBD2 as D (5 bases). The CDR3 is made up of 15 amino acids. V lost 1 base and J 6 bases, leaving 17 bases between the germline ends. The V gene's germline CDR1 is SGHDT and CDR2 YYEEEE.

The chain recombines TRBV2 with TRBJ1-2; D is unresolved. In germline, CDR1 is SNHLY, CDR2 FYNNEI. CDR3 length: 18 residues. Trimming shortened V by 6 bases and J by 0 bases, and 23 bases separated the two germline ends. CDR3 protein: CASSGLPTIRLANYGYTF. In DNA form, the CDR3 reads TGTGCCAGCAGCGGACTTCCGACAATCCGATTAGCTAACTATGGCTACACCTTC.

CDR3 region: CASSLDSHNSGANVLTF. The DNA of the CDR3 is TGTGCCAGCAGCTTGGACAGCCACAACTCTGGGGCCAACGTCCTGACTTTC. The chain is built from TRBV5-4 and TRBJ2-6; D remains ambiguous. CDR1 SGHNT and CDR2 YYREEE come from the germline V gene (reference sequence). The V end was cut by 0 bases, the J end by 0 bases, with 10 bases between. The CDR3 sequence is 17 residues long.

This clone was seen only once. The chain is built from TRBV6-1 and TRBJ2-1; the match to TRBD2 covers 8 bases. Germline CDR1 and CDR2: MNHNS and SASEGT. The CDR3 spans 16 residues. The J segment lost 0 bases and the V segment lost 2 bases, leaving 3 bases of the junction unmatched. CDR3 protein: CASSERLAGSYNEQFF. CDR3 bases: TGTGCCAGCAGTGAACGGCTAGCGGGCTCCTACAATGAGCAGTTCTTC.

The chain links TRBV14 to TRBJ2-7; D perhaps matches TRBD2 (5 bases). Deletions cut 5 bases from V and 11 bases from J, with 16 bases between. The germline gives CDR1 SGHDN, CDR2 FVKESK. This CDR3 region has 12 residues. The CDR3 reads CASSWTEAIKYF. CDR3 bases: TGTGCCAGCAGCTGGACGGAGGCTATTAAGTACTTC. Full variable domain (missing parts from reference TRBV14 and TRBJ2-7): EAGVTQFPSHSVIEKGQTVTLRCDPISGHDNLYWYRRVMGKEIKFLLHFVKESKQDESGMPNNRFLAERTGGTYSTLKVQPAELEDSGVYFCASSWTEAIKYFGPGTRLTVT.

The CDR3 DNA follows: TGTGCCAGCAGTGTCGAGTGGGAGCAGTACTTC. This encodes CASSVEWEQYF. The V gene is TRBV25-1, the J gene TRBJ2-7; D remains unclear. The V gene lost 4 bases and the J gene lost 7 bases, with 8 bases spanning the gap. The CDR3 covers 11 residues. Germline CDR1 reads MGHDK; CDR2 reads SYGVNS.

The V and J genes are TRBV11-3 and TRBJ2-5; 9 bases fit TRBD2. The germline gives CDR1 SGHNT, CDR2 YENEEA. With 6 bases clipped from V and 2 bases from J, the junction kept 7 bases outside the gene matches. The CDR3 covers 15 residues. DNA for the CDR3: TGTGCCAGCAGGGGCAGCGGGGGGCCGCAAGAGACCCAGTACTTC. This translates into CASRGSGGPQETQYF.

A single count supports this clone. The chain uses TRBV5-1 and TRBJ1-1; 8 nucleotides line up with TRBD1. CDR3 length equals 14 residues. V dropped 0 bases and J dropped 4; count of bases not matched to a gene: 2. The germline gives CDR1 SGHRS, CDR2 YFSETQ. The CDR3 loop is CASSLGTGSTEAFF. The CDR3 region has the DNA TGCGCCAGCAGCTTGGGGACAGGGAGCACTGAAGCTTTCTTT.

The gene calls are TRBV7-2 and TRBJ2-5; 8 bases fit TRBD2. Germline V gene data show CDR1 as SGHTA and CDR2 as FQGNSA. J lost 5 bases, V lost 1 base, and 9 bases had no gene match. The CDR3 contains 16 residues. The CDR3 DNA follows: TGTGCCAGCAGCTTAGGTGGGGGCTTAGCGGGGGAGACCCAGTACTTC. It codes for CASSLGGGLAGETQYF. The full variable domain, rest sourced from reference TRBV7-2 and TRBJ2-5, is GAGVSQSPSNKVTEKGKDVELRCDPISGHTALYWYRQSLGQGLEFLIYFQGNSAPDKSGLPSDRFSAERTGGSVSTLTIQRTQQEDSAVYLCASSLGGGLAGETQYFGPGTRLLVL.

This chain connects TRBV7-9 to TRBJ1-2; D remains unclear. Germline CDR1 SEHNR, CDR2 FQNEAQ (reference sequence). With 5 bases removed from V and 5 bases from J, the gap between germline ends came to 9 bases. This CDR3 has 12 amino acids. In nucleotides, the CDR3 is TGTGCCAGCAGCGTCGGGGATTATGGCTACACCTTC. It encodes CASSVGDYGYTF.

The chain couples TRBV6-4 to TRBJ2-3; no clear D gene. Germline-derived CDR1 and CDR2 are MRHNA and SNTAGT. The length of the CDR3 is 14 residues. Trimming stripped 3 bases from V and 0 bases from J, with 7 bases between. CDR3 bases: TGTGCCAGCAGTGATTTTCCTAGCACAGATACGCAGTATTTT. It yields the protein CASSDFPSTDTQYF.

The chain uses TRBV5-1 and TRBJ1-2; no clear D gene. This CDR3 comprises 14 residues. The V end was cut by 0 bases, the J end by 2 bases, with 8 bases between. In germline, CDR1 is SGHRS, CDR2 YFSETQ. CDR3 loop: CASSLAQTNYGYTF. The CDR3 nucleotides are TGCGCCAGCAGCTTGGCACAGACCAACTATGGCTACACCTTC.

V is TRBV9 and J is TRBJ1-1; D is ambiguous. The CDR3 is 12 residues long. The V end was cut by 4 bases, the J end by 7 bases, with 11 bases between. Germline V gene lookup returns CDR1 SGDLS and CDR2 YYNGEE. In DNA, the CDR3 is TGTGCCAGCAGCCCCCCTAGCCTTGAAGCTTTCTTT. Translating gives CASSPPSLEAFF. The whole variable domain, filled in from reference TRBV9 and TRBJ1-1, reads DSGVTQTPKHLITATGQRVTLRCSPRSGDLSVYWYQQSLDQGLQFLIQYYNGEERAKGNILERFSAQQFPDLHSELNLSSLELGDSALYFCASSPPSLEAFFGQGTRLTVV.

The rearrangement uses TRBV30 and TRBJ1-1; no definite D call. Trimming took off 4 bases at V and 1 base at J, with 13 bases between the two ends. The CDR3 has 14 amino acids. Germline V gene lookup returns CDR1 GTSNPN and CDR2 SVGIG (reference sequence). The chain's CDR3 is CAWTPPDKNTEAFF. The CDR3, as DNA: TGTGCCTGGACCCCCCCCGACAAGAACACTGAAGCTTTCTTT.

The chain couples TRBV11-1 to TRBJ1-1; D ambiguous. In germline, CDR1 is SGHAT, CDR2 FQDESV (reference sequence). The CDR3 sequence is 14 residues long. The germline V and J ends were trimmed by 7 bases and 7 bases, with 19 bases remaining between them. This CDR3 reads CASTVTGARVEAFF. The CDR3 DNA sequence: TGTGCCAGCACCGTTACGGGTGCGAGGGTTGAAGCTTTCTTT.

The J gene is TRBJ2-7, the V gene TRBV19; 11 bases are a match to TRBD2. J lost 6 bases, V lost 5 bases, and 15 bases had no gene match. CDR3 length equals 17 residues. Germline CDR1 LNHDA, CDR2 SQIVND (reference sequence). The CDR3 DNA reads TGTGCCAGTAGTCTTCTAGCGGGAGGTTCCTCCCCCTCCGAGCAGTACTTC. Protein sequence: CASSLLAGGSSPSEQYF.

V gene TRBV6-6 combines with J gene TRBJ1-1; TRBD1 matches at 12 bases. There are 16 residues in the CDR3. V lost 6 bases and J lost 4; bases outside the gene matches: 9. From germline, CDR1 is MNHNY and CDR2 SVGAGI (reference sequence). CDR3 bases: TGTGCCAGCAGCAGGGACAGGGGGCTTGACGCCACTGAAGCTTTCTTT. Its translation is CASSRDRGLDATEAFF.

The rearrangement links TRBV5-4 to TRBJ1-1; 7 positions agree with TRBD1. Per germline, CDR1 SGHNT and CDR2 YYREEE (reference sequence). CDR3 length: 17 residues. J was trimmed by 0 bases and V by 4 bases; bases with no gene match: 12. CDR3 residues: CASSRHRDSNMNTEAFF. The CDR3 region has the DNA TGTGCCAGCAGCAGACACCGGGACAGCAATATGAACACTGAAGCTTTCTTT.

This chain connects TRBV5-4 to TRBJ1-6; 7 nucleotides align to TRBD1. Germline values: CDR1 SGHNT, CDR2 YYREEE (reference sequence). The CDR3 covers 14 residues. J was trimmed by 6 bases and V by 4 bases; bases with no gene match: 4. The CDR3 nucleotides read TGTGCCAGCAGCCGGGGACAGACTAATTCACCCCTCCACTTT. As protein: CASSRGQTNSPLHF. The full variable domain, its missing parts supplied by reference TRBV5-4 and TRBJ1-6, is ETGVTQSPTHLIKTRGQQVTLRCSSQSGHNTVSWYQQALGQGPQFIFQYYREEENGRGNFPPRFSGLQFPNYSSELNVNALELDDSALYLCASSRGQTNSPLHFGNGTRLTVT.

The rearrangement joins TRBV19 to TRBJ2-3; 8 bases are a match to TRBD2. Trimming took 1 base from V and 1 from J; bases not matched to a gene: 10. Per germline, CDR1 LNHDA and CDR2 SQIVND (reference sequence). The CDR3 covers 18 residues. CDR3 in DNA: TGTGCCAGTAGTATAGCCCATAAACTAGCGGAACGCACAGATACGCAGTATTTT. Translating gives CASSIAHKLAERTDTQYF.

The chain links TRBV28 to TRBJ1-3; D possibly corresponds to TRBD1 (5 bases). The CDR3 runs 14 residues. The germline V gene encodes CDR1 MDHEN and CDR2 SYDVKM. The V end was cut by 6 bases, the J end by 1 base, with 10 bases between. The CDR3 reads CASRGRRSGNTIYF. CDR3 in DNA: TGTGCCAGCAGGGGGCGGAGATCTGGAAACACCATATATTTT.

This sequence joins TRBV18 and TRBJ1-1, with 7 positions matching TRBD1. The CDR3 runs 13 residues. V lost 5 bases and J lost 3; bases outside the gene matches: 3. Germline V gene lookup returns CDR1 KGHSH and CDR2 LQKENI. CDR3 region: CASSGQGDTEAFF. The CDR3 DNA sequence: TGTGCCAGCTCAGGTCAGGGGGACACTGAAGCTTTCTTT. The whole variable domain, filled in from reference TRBV18 and TRBJ1-1, reads NAGVMQNPRHLVRRRGQEARLRCSPMKGHSHVYWYRQLPEEGLKFMVYLQKENIIDESGMPKERFSAEFPKEGPSILRIQQVVRGDSAAYFCASSGQGDTEAFFGQGTRLTVV.

The gene calls are TRBV27 and TRBJ2-1; 7 bases are a match to TRBD2. Germline V gene sequence: CDR1 MNHEY, CDR2 SMNVEV (reference sequence). CDR3 length: 16 amino acids. V shed 6 bases and J 3 bases; nucleotides not matched to a gene: 11. The CDR3 bases are TGTGCCAGCAGCCCATTAGCTAGCGGAATCTACAATGAGCAGTTCTTC. It translates to CASSPLASGIYNEQFF.

The chain employs TRBV19 and TRBJ2-7; TRBD1 aligns across 8 bases. This CDR3 is built from 14 residues. The germline V gene encodes CDR1 LNHDA and CDR2 SQIVND (reference sequence). With V trimmed by 5 bases and J by 5 bases, 8 bases remained unmatched. DNA for the CDR3: TGTGCCAGTAGTGGGGGGACAGGCTTTCACGAGCAGTACTTC. As protein: CASSGGTGFHEQYF.